The T cell receptor beta chain described here comes from a study of blood T cell repertoires in COVID-19. Study in general: The cDNA or gDNA used as material had been derived from T cells, B-cell-depleted T cells, or PBMCs.

Libraries were prepared by immunoSEQ multiplex PCR; TCRdb keeps only in-frame clonotypes and omits some of them. The data show about 300,000 clones, with 89% seen just once and 2.5% to 3.5% held by the top ten. Germline lookup yields CDR1 SEHNR and CDR2 FQNEAQ (reference sequence). The CDR3 runs 14 residues. V gave up 0 bases and J gave up 7 bases, with 10 bases separating them. The gene calls are TRBV7-9 and TRBJ2-1; D gene unclear. The sample taken for sequencing was PBMCs or T cells enriched from blood (not recorded which). This receptor was obtained from a woman in her forties or fifties who had been exposed to COVID-19. The chain's CDR3 is CASSLALSGNEQFF. CDR3 DNA sequence: TGTGCCAGCAGCTTAGCGCTGTCCGGGAATGAGCAGTTCTTC.